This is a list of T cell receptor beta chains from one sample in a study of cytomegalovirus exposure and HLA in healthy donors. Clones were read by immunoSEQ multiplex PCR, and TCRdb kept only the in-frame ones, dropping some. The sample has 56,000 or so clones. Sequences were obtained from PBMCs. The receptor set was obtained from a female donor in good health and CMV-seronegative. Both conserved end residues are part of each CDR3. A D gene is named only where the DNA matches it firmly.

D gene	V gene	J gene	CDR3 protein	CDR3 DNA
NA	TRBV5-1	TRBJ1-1	CASSLVGGSTEAFF	TGCGCCAGCAGCTTGGTTGGGGGCAGCACTGAAGCTTTCTTT
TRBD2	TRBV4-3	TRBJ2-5	CASSQGLAGGLIFQETQYF	TGCGCCAGCAGCCAAGGCCTAGCGGGGGGGCTGATATTCCAAGAGACCCAGTACTTC
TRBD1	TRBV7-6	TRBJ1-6	CASRHTGVNSPLHF	TGTGCCAGCAGACATACAGGGGTGAATTCACCCCTCCACTTT
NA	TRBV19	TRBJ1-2	CASSKGQPPYGYTF	TGTGCCAGTAGTAAGGGACAACCGCCCTATGGCTACACCTTC
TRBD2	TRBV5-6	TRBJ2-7	CASSLRERLAAEQYF	TGTGCCAGCAGCTTGAGAGAGCGGCTAGCGGCCGAGCAGTACTTC
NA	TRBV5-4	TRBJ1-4	CASSLAGSNEKLFF	TGTGCCAGCAGCTTGGCGGGGTCCAATGAAAAACTGTTTTTT
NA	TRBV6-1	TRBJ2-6	CASSAGDSGANVLTF	TGTGCCAGCAGTGCGGGTGACAGTGGGGCCAACGTCCTGACTTTC
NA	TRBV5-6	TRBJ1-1	CASSLVDSRMNTEAFF	TGTGCCAGCAGCTTGGTTGACAGCAGAATGAACACTGAAGCTTTCTTT
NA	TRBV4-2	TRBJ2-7	CASSYTGTNYEQYF	TGTGCCAGCAGCTACACAGGGACTAACTACGAGCAGTACTTC
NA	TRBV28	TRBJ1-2	CASSSTPGGAWGYTF	TGTGCCAGCAGTTCAACCCCCGGGGGGGCCTGGGGCTACACCTTC
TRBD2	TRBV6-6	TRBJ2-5	CASSRLAVIQETQYF	TGTGCCAGCAGTCGACTAGCGGTCATTCAAGAGACCCAGTACTTC
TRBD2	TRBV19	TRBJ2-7	CASKSQEREGAEQYF	TGTGCCAGTAAGAGCCAGGAGCGGGAGGGCGCCGAGCAGTACTTC
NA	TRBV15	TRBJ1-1	CATSRGHRGAFF	TGTGCCACCAGCAGAGGACACCGGGGAGCTTTCTTT
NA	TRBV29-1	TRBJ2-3	CSVAGRQVDTQYF	TGCAGCGTTGCGGGGAGACAGGTAGATACGCAGTATTTT
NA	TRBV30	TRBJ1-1	CAWSAFRNRGTEAFF	TGTGCCTGGAGTGCATTCAGGAATAGGGGCACTGAAGCTTTCTTT
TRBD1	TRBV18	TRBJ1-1	CASSPEVTGGVAEAFF	TGTGCCAGCTCACCAGAGGTTACAGGGGGCGTGGCTGAAGCTTTCTTT
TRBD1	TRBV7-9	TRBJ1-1	CASSPHGQGSEAFF	TGTGCCAGCAGCCCTCATGGACAGGGGAGTGAAGCTTTCTTT
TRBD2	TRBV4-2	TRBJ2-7	CASSQEGTSRYPYEQYF	TGTGCCAGCAGCCAAGAAGGGACTAGCCGGTACCCCTACGAGCAGTACTTC
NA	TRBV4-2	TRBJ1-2	CASRLDQTGYYGYTF	TGTGCCAGCAGATTAGACCAGACTGGTTACTATGGCTACACCTTC
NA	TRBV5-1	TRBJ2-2	CASSALTGNANTGELFF	TGCGCCAGCAGCGCCCTGACAGGAAACGCGAACACCGGGGAGCTGTTTTTT
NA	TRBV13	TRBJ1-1	CASSRDWARTEAFF	TGTGCCAGCAGCCGAGATTGGGCCAGGACTGAAGCTTTCTTT
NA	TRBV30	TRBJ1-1	CAWSVRDRQNTEAFF	TGTGCCTGGAGTGTACGTGACAGGCAAAACACTGAAGCTTTCTTT
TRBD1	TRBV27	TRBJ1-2	CASSSTGGFYGYTF	TGTGCCAGCAGTTCGACAGGGGGATTCTATGGCTACACCTTC
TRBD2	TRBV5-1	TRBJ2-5	CASSSGLAGMIQETQYF	TGCGCCAGCAGCTCGGGACTAGCGGGGATGATCCAAGAGACCCAGTACTTC
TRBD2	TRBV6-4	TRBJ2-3	CASSDRTSEVDTQYF	TGTGCCAGCAGTGACAGGACTAGTGAGGTAGATACGCAGTATTTT
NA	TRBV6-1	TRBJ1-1	CASSESFGGDTEAFF	TGTGCCAGCAGTGAGAGTTTTGGGGGGGACACTGAAGCTTTCTTT
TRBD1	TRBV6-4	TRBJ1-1	CASSRNTGGTEAFF	TGTGCCAGCAGTCGGAATACAGGGGGCACTGAAGCTTTCTTT
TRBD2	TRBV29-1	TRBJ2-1	CSVEPGRGSYNEQFF	TGCAGCGTTGAACCCGGGAGGGGATCCTACAATGAGCAGTTCTTC
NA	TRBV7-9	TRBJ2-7	CASSLIRNYEQYF	TGTGCCAGCAGCTTAATCAGGAACTACGAGCAGTACTTC
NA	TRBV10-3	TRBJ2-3	CAISVGGGRTDTQYF	TGTGCCATCAGTGTAGGCGGGGGCCGCACAGATACGCAGTATTTT
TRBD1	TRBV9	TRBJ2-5	CASSPGQGTVPYF	TGTGCCAGCAGCCCGGGACAGGGCACGGTTCCGTACTTC
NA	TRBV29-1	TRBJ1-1	CSAGGPGEGTEAFF	TGCAGCGCTGGGGGTCCAGGGGAAGGAACTGAAGCTTTCTTT
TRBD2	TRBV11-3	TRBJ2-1	CASSRRGLGVDEQFF	TGTGCCAGCAGTCGACGGGGACTAGGAGTTGATGAGCAGTTCTTC
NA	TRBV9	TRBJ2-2	CASSARTRGTGELFF	TGTGCCAGCAGCGCTCGGACCCGGGGGACCGGGGAGCTGTTTTTT